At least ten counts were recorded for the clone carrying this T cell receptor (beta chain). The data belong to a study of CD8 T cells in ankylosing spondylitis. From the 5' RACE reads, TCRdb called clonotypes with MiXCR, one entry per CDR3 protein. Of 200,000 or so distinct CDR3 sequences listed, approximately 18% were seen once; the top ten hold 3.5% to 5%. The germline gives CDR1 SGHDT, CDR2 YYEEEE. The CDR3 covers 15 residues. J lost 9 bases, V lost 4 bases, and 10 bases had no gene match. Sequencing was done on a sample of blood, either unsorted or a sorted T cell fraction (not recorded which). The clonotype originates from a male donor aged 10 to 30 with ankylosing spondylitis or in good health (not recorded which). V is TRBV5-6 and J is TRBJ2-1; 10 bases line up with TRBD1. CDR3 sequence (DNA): TGTGCCAGCAGCGGCTCCGGGACAGGGGTTCGTGAGCAGTTCTTC. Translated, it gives CASSGSGTGVREQFF.